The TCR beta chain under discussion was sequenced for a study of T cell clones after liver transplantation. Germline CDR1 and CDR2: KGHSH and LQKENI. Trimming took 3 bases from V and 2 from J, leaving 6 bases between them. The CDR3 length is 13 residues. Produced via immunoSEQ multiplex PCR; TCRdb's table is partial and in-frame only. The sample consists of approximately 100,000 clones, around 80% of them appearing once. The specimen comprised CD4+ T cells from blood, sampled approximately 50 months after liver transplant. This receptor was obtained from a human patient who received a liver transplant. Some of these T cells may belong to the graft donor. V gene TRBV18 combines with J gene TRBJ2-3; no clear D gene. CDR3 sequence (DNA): TGTGCCAGCTCACCGCGGCTCACAGATACGCAGTATTTT. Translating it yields CASSPRLTDTQYF.